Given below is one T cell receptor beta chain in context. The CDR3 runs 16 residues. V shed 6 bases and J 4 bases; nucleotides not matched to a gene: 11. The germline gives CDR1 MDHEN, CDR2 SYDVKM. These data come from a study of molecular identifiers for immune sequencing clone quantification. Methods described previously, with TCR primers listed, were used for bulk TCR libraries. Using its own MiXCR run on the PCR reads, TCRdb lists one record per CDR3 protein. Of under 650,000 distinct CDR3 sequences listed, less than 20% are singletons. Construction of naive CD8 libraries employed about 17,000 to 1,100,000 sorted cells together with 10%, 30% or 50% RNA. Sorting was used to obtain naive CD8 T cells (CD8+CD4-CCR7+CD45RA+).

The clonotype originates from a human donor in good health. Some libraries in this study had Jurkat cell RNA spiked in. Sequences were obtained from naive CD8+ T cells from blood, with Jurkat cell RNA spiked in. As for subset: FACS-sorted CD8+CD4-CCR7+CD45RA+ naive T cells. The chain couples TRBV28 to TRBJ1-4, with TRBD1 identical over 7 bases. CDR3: CASSLGQARINEKLFF. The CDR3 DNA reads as TGTGCCAGCAGCCTCGGACAGGCACGCATTAATGAAAAACTGTTTTTT.